The next 16 T cell receptor beta chains were all read from a single sample in a study of T cell responses to AZD1222 COVID-19 vaccine. This table comes from immunoSEQ multiplex PCR, and its TCRdb copy is limited to in-frame clones, with some not included. The data contain 90,000 to 140,000 clones, around 90% of them singletons. Sequenced material: peripheral blood, taken on day 0 of AZD1222 vaccination. These receptors were obtained from an adult in good health.

J is TRBJ2-1 and V is TRBV24-1, with D possibly matching TRBD1 (5 bases). V lost 3 bases, J lost 6 bases, and 14 bases lay in between. Germline V CDR1 and CDR2: KGHDR, SFDVKD. This CDR3 region has 15 residues. The CDR3 is CATSDQDHRLNEQFF. The CDR3 bases are TGTGCCACCAGTGATCAAGACCACAGGCTCAATGAGCAGTTCTTC.

This clone was seen a single time. This chain connects TRBV29-1 to TRBJ1-4, with 7 bases that match TRBD1. Looked up from germline, CDR1 is SQVTM and CDR2 is ANQGSEA. There are 13 residues in the CDR3. V gave up 6 bases and J gave up 3 bases; unmatched junction bases: 4. CDR3 region: CSVSGTANEKLFF. DNA of the CDR3: TGCAGCGTATCCGGGACAGCTAATGAAAAACTGTTTTTT.

The CDR3 DNA reads TGTGCCAGTAGTGGAACCAAAGGGGACTCTGGAAACACCATATATTTT. Encoded protein: CASSGTKGDSGNTIYF. The chain couples TRBV19 to TRBJ1-3, with D tentatively TRBD1 (5 bases). Germline CDR1 is LNHDA and CDR2 is SQIVND (reference sequence). The CDR3 has 16 residues. V was clipped by 5 bases and J by 0 bases, with 14 bases between them. The whole variable domain, remainder taken from reference TRBV19 and TRBJ1-3, is DGGITQSPKYLFRKEGQNVTLSCEQNLNHDAMYWYRQDPGQGLRLIYYSQIVNDFQKGDIAEGYSVSREKKESFPLTVTSAQKNPTAFYLCASSGTKGDSGNTIYFGEGSWLTVV.

The V and J genes are TRBV20-1 and TRBJ2-7; D remains ambiguous. CDR1 is DFQATT and CDR2 is SNEGSKA in the germline V gene (reference sequence). This CDR3 contains 10 residues. With 6 bases removed from V and 6 bases from J, the gap between germline ends came to 9 bases. Here the CDR3 reads CSAGFLEQYF. DNA of the CDR3: TGCAGTGCGGGCTTTCTCGAGCAGTACTTC.

The chain is built from TRBV19 and TRBJ1-5; possible D gene TRBD1, 6 bases. V dropped 3 bases and J dropped 5 bases, with 14 bases sitting between them. There are 15 residues in the CDR3. Germline V gene data show CDR1 as LNHDA and CDR2 as SQIVND (reference sequence). CDR3 DNA: TGTGCCAGTAGTATTTCCGGACAGCAGGATCAGCCCCAGCATTTT. Translated: CASSISGQQDQPQHF.

This chain links TRBV5-6 with TRBJ2-2, with TRBD1 matching over 7 bases. Looked up from germline, CDR1 is SGHDT and CDR2 is YYEEEE. The trim removed 3 bases at V and 2 bases at J, leaving 7 bases unmatched. The CDR3 loop spans 16 amino acids. This CDR3 is CASSSLGTANTGELFF. The CDR3 nucleotides are TGTGCCAGCAGCTCCCTCGGGACAGCTAACACCGGGGAGCTGTTTTTT.

This chain uses TRBV4-1 with TRBJ1-5; the D is unclear. The germline V gene has CDR1 MGHRA and CDR2 YSYEKL. The CDR3 has 15 residues. V lost 5 bases to trimming and J lost 1 base, with 12 bases between them. CDR3 in amino acids: CASSYNTPSNQPQHF. Written as DNA, the CDR3 is TGCGCCAGCAGCTACAACACCCCAAGCAATCAGCCCCAGCATTTT.

This chain uses TRBV30 with TRBJ2-6; D possibly corresponds to TRBD1 (6 bases). Trimming left V 2 bases short and J 4 bases short, with 9 bases between. Germline V lookup: CDR1 GTSNPN, CDR2 SVGIG (reference sequence). This CDR3 contains 14 residues. The CDR3 sequence: CAWSTGRGANVLTF. CDR3 DNA sequence: TGTGCCTGGAGTACAGGGAGAGGGGCCAACGTCCTGACTTTC.

The V and J genes are TRBV28 and TRBJ2-7, with 7 bases matching TRBD1. The V and J ends lost 1 base and 2 bases, in that order; junction bases with no gene match: 2. Per germline, CDR1 MDHEN and CDR2 SYDVKM. The CDR3 totals 14 residues. CDR3 DNA sequence: TGTGCCAGCAGTTTATACGGGACAGCCTACGAGCAGTACTTC. Translation: CASSLYGTAYEQYF. Filled out from reference TRBV28 and TRBJ2-7, the complete variable domain reads DVKVTQSSRYLVKRTGEKVFLECVQDMDHENMFWYRQDPGLGLRLIYFSYDVKMKEKGDIPEGYSVSREKKERFSLILESASTNQTSMYLCASSLYGTAYEQYFGPGTRLTVT.

This sequence joins TRBV2 and TRBJ1-5, with D possibly matching TRBD1 (6 bases). Trimming cost V 5 bases and J 7 bases, with 18 bases left between them. The CDR3 has 15 amino acids. Germline V CDR1 and CDR2: SNHLY, FYNNEI. The CDR3 loop reads CASSMEYPTGQPQHF. The CDR3 DNA sequence: TGTGCCAGCAGTATGGAGTATCCCACAGGGCAGCCCCAGCATTTT.

J is TRBJ2-7 and V is TRBV30; TRBD1 matches 8 bases. Germline V CDR1 and CDR2: GTSNPN, SVGIG (reference sequence). V gave up 3 bases and J gave up 2 bases; unmatched junction bases: 6. The CDR3 sequence is 14 residues long. The CDR3: CAWRKRDRPYEQYF. DNA for the CDR3: TGTGCCTGGAGGAAAAGGGACAGGCCCTACGAGCAGTACTTC.

The chain joins TRBV18 to TRBJ1-1; D remains ambiguous. CDR1 and CDR2 from the germline V gene are KGHSH and LQKENI. This CDR3 spans 15 amino acids. Trimming shortened V by 1 base and J by 1 base, and 10 bases separated the two germline ends. The CDR3 here is CASSPQGPQNTEAFF. CDR3 DNA: TGTGCCAGCTCACCACAGGGCCCTCAGAACACTGAAGCTTTCTTT.

J is TRBJ2-1 and V is TRBV28; a weak D match, TRBD2 (6 bases). V lost 3 bases and J 4 bases, leaving 13 bases between the germline ends. The CDR3 is made up of 15 amino acids. Germline CDR1 and CDR2: MDHEN and SYDVKM. The CDR3 DNA is TGTGCCAGCAGTTTTAGCGGTGGGGGATACAATGAGCAGTTCTTC. Its translation is CASSFSGGGYNEQFF.

The rearrangement uses TRBV6-5 and TRBJ2-7; 11 bases line up with TRBD2. This CDR3 spans 14 amino acids. Germline V lookup: CDR1 MNHEY, CDR2 SVGAGI. With 8 bases clipped from V and 2 bases from J, the junction kept 5 bases outside the gene matches. The CDR3 DNA sequence: TGTGCCAGCGGGGGACTAGCGGCCCCCTACGAGCAGTACTTC. Its protein is CASGGLAAPYEQYF.

The rearrangement uses TRBV28 and TRBJ1-2; 7 bases map to TRBD1. The V and J ends lost 6 bases and 3 bases, in that order; junction bases with no gene match: 10. This CDR3 contains 15 residues. Looked up from germline, CDR1 is MDHEN and CDR2 is SYDVKM. CDR3 sequence (DNA): TGTGCCAGCAGCTCACCCAGGGGGGCCCACTATGGCTACACCTTC. Translating gives CASSSPRGAHYGYTF.

This chain connects TRBV10-3 to TRBJ2-7, with 9 bases aligning to TRBD2. Germline V gene sequence: CDR1 ENHRY, CDR2 SYGVKD. This CDR3 is 13 amino acids long. The J segment lost 5 bases and the V segment lost 10 bases, leaving 9 bases of the junction unmatched. The CDR3 here is CATEVAGENEQYF. The DNA of the CDR3 is TGTGCCACCGAGGTAGCGGGAGAAAACGAGCAGTACTTC.